One TCR beta chain is described in this entry. The sample originates from a study of control samples from healthy donors and cancer patients. Germline CDR1 MDHEN, CDR2 SYDVKM. There are 14 residues in the CDR3. V shed 4 bases and J 7 bases; nucleotides not matched to a gene: 7. Produced via immunoSEQ multiplex PCR; TCRdb's table is partial and in-frame only. The sample includes some 58,000 clones, about 87% of them seen just once. This chain connects TRBV28 to TRBJ2-1; 7 bases are shared with TRBD1. This receptor was identified in a woman aged 60 to 75 with lung cancer. Source material: PBMCs. The CDR3 DNA follows: TGTGCCAGCAGTTATCAGACAGGGCGGAATGAGCAGTTCTTC. The encoded protein is CASSYQTGRNEQFF.